This T cell receptor (beta chain) was observed in a study of radiation and T cells in renal cell carcinoma. Profiling relied on immunoSEQ multiplex PCR, and the TCRdb table lists in-frame clones only, not all of them. The sample carries about 150,000 clones, roughly 89% recorded once. Findings and caveats of the study: Top tumor clonotypes rose in blood 2 weeks post-radiation, then contracted. No pretreatment tumor biopsies were available for baseline clonotypes.

As regards this clone: What it recognizes is unknown.

The time point: blood 2 weeks post-SBRT. As to treatment: 15 Gy SBRT to primary tumor, nephrectomy 4 weeks later. This renal cell carcinoma was of the clear cell type. V was clipped by 1 base and J by 5 bases; unmatched bases: 7. Germline values: CDR1 LGHNA, CDR2 YSLEER. This CDR3 has 15 residues. The sequence was obtained from a woman between 45 and 60 years old with renal cell carcinoma. The rearrangement joins TRBV4-3 to TRBJ1-1; 7 bases align to TRBD1. Here the sequenced sample was blood, taken from a patient whose treatment included radiotherapy and nephrectomy. CDR3: CASSQGKGGWTEAFF. The CDR3 DNA sequence: TGCGCCAGCAGCCAAGGGAAAGGGGGCTGGACTGAAGCTTTCTTT.